This TCR beta chain was obtained from a study of T cell changes during pregnancy in multiple sclerosis (dated by TCRdb to about 2019). Some background on the complete study: In women with multiple sclerosis, the researchers looked at how the T cell repertoire shifted as pregnancy progressed.

For this clone: This receptor's antigen is unknown. Per-nucleotide qualities are absent, and no much larger clonotype sits a single base away.

The library was produced with the immunoSEQ multiplex PCR assay. TCRdb's version of the immuneACCESS table is confined to in-frame rearrangements and falls short of the full clone set. An unresolved V gene accounts for under half of the shortfall where checked; the remainder is of unknown origin. In this sample the table shows 50,000 to 60,000 clones, 75% to 95% of which occur a single time. The ten most abundant clones make up 3.6% of the sample. The junction shows trimming of 2 bases on V and 2 bases on J, and the gene matches do not reach 7 bases of it. The CDR3 numbers 16 residues from cysteine through phenylalanine. Only the CDR3 portion is preserved as DNA: 48 bases, with reading frame beginning at the first base. The germline V gene provides CDR1 SGHDT and CDR2 YYEEEE.

The chain employs TRBV5-6 and TRBJ2-1, and 7 junctional nucleotides match TRBD2. The sample in question was peripheral blood, obtained after pregnancy. The receptor's source is a female donor in good health, enrolled as a control in a pregnancy study. At the DNA level, the sequence is TGTGCCAGCAGCTTAGGAGGCGGGAGTGCCTACAATGAGCAGTTCTTC. Translated, this is CASSLGGGSAYNEQFF. Supplemented by the reference TRBV5-6 and TRBJ2-1 proteins around the CDR3, the complete variable domain is DAGVTQSPTHLIKTRGQQVTLRCSPKSGHDTVSWYQQALGQGPQFIFQYYEEEERQRGNFPDRFSGHQFPNYSSELNVNALLLGDSALYLCASSLGGGSAYNEQFFGPGTRLTVL.